Listed below are T cell receptor beta chains from one sample, sequenced in a study of blood T cells in healthy people across ages. MiXCR was run by TCRdb on the 5' RACE reads, yielding one entry per CDR3 protein. The data contain 1.5 million to 2 million distinct CDR3 sequences, about two fifths of them singletons. Source material: blood. The source of these receptors is a human donor in good health. Both conserved end residues are part of each CDR3. D genes are given only for firm matches. Only part of the rows carry a size: once, few, many, or a class if the clone is expanded.

D gene	V gene	clone size	J gene	CDR3 DNA	CDR3 protein
NA	TRBV7-8	few	TRBJ2-7	TGTGCCAGCAGCTACCGGGACGCGGCCTACGAGCAGTACTTC	CASSYRDAAYEQYF
NA	TRBV3-1	once	TRBJ1-1	TGTGCCAGCAGCTACAGGAGCACTAATGGGGCTTTCTTT	CASSYRSTNGAFF
TRBD1	TRBV3-1	NA	TRBJ1-1	TGCGCCAGCAGCTTGGGGGGGACAGGTGAAGCTTTCTTT	CASSLGGTGEAFF
NA	TRBV12-3/TRBV12-4	NA	TRBJ2-5	TGTGCCAGCAGTTTAGGGGGCATCAGACGGGAGACCCAGTACTTC	CASSLGGIRRETQYF
NA	TRBV5-6	once	TRBJ2-1	TGTGCCAGCAGCTTGGATGGGGTGGCGGGGTTCAATGAGCAGTTCTTC	CASSLDGVAGFNEQFF
NA	TRBV20-1	few	TRBJ2-1	TGCAGTGGATTAATCCAAGAGACCCAGTTCTTC	CSGLIQETQFF
TRBD1	TRBV6-1	NA	TRBJ1-1	TGTGCCAGCAGCGGACAGGGCGGGGGTGAAGCTTTCTTT	CASSGQGGGEAFF
NA	TRBV10-3	once	TRBJ1-2	TGTGCCATCACGCGGGATCTGAACTATGGCTACACCTTC	CAITRDLNYGYTF
NA	TRBV15	NA	TRBJ2-3	TGTGCCACCAGCATTCGGACAGCCGCTAGCACAGATACGCAGTATTTT	CATSIRTAASTDTQYF
NA	TRBV7-2	NA	TRBJ2-7	TGTGCCAGCAGCTTGACTTTCGCCCACGAGCAGTACTTC	CASSLTFAHEQYF
TRBD1	TRBV4-3	NA	TRBJ2-6	TGCGCCAGCAGTTTTGGGGCCGGGACAGGGGCTGGGGCCAACGTCCTGACTTTC	CASSFGAGTGAGANVLTF
NA	TRBV5-6	NA	TRBJ2-7	TGTGCCAGCAGCTCCTGGAGGCGCCAGAACTACGAGCAGTACTTC	CASSSWRRQNYEQYF
TRBD2	TRBV24-1	NA	TRBJ2-1	TGTGCCACCCAGGTGGCGGGGGGAGTGGATGAGCAGTTCTTC	CATQVAGGVDEQFF
NA	TRBV6-5	few	TRBJ1-6	TGTGCCAGCAGGCCCTCCTCCGAAATTTCACCCCTCCACTTT	CASRPSSEISPLHF
NA	TRBV29-1	NA	TRBJ1-2	TGCAGCGTTGTGACGGGGCACTATGGCTACACCTTC	CSVVTGHYGYTF
NA	TRBV9	NA	TRBJ1-1	TGTGCCAGCAGCGTAGATCCGGCGGGGGCCTTGAACACTGAAGCTTTCTTT	CASSVDPAGALNTEAFF
NA	TRBV7-9	few	TRBJ2-1	TGTGCCAGCAGCCTGACAGCTAAGTCTTATGAGCAGTTCTTC	CASSLTAKSYEQFF
TRBD1	TRBV10-3	few	TRBJ2-3	TGTGCCATCAAAGACAGGGGAACAGATACGCAGTATTTT	CAIKDRGTDTQYF
NA	TRBV25-1	NA	TRBJ1-2	TGTGCCAGCAGTGAATATAGACATATCAAAGGCTACACCTTC	CASSEYRHIKGYTF
TRBD2	TRBV5-6	NA	TRBJ2-1	TGTGCCAGCAGCTTAAGGAGGCGGGGGGTCGAGCAGTTCTTC	CASSLRRRGVEQFF
NA	TRBV3-1	NA	TRBJ1-6	TGTGCCAGCAGCCTTTCCAACAGGAATTCACCCCTCCACTTT	CASSLSNRNSPLHF
NA	TRBV7-9	NA	TRBJ1-4	TGTGCCAGCAGCGACATTCATACGGTACTGTTTTTT	CASSDIHTVLFF
NA	TRBV6-2/TRBV6-3	NA	TRBJ1-2	TGTGCCACCACTAGTGGGCCTAACTATGGCTACACCTTC	CATTSGPNYGYTF
TRBD2	TRBV28	NA	TRBJ2-5	TGTGCCAGCAGTAATTTAGCGGGGGGGCAAGAGACCCAGTACTTC	CASSNLAGGQETQYF
NA	TRBV24-1	few	TRBJ2-5	TGTGCCACCAGTGGGACGACGGGGGTCCTCCAAGAGACCCAGTACTTC	CATSGTTGVLQETQYF
NA	TRBV6-8	few	TRBJ2-7	TGTGCCGGCACTCAAACCGATTCCCCGGCGGACTACGAGCAGTACTTC	CAGTQTDSPADYEQYF
NA	TRBV7-3	NA	TRBJ2-6	TGTGCCAGCAGCTTATGGGGGAGGGGGGAACAGGTGGGCAACGTCCTGACTTTC	CASSLWGRGEQVGNVLTF
TRBD1	TRBV12-3/TRBV12-4	few	TRBJ2-7	TGTGCCAGCCTAAGACAGGGTCAATCTGAGGTCCGCGAGCAGTACTTC	CASLRQGQSEVREQYF
NA	TRBV20-1	NA	TRBJ1-1	TGCAGTGCTAGGAGCAGGAACACTGAAGCTTTCTTT	CSARSRNTEAFF
NA	TRBV7-2	NA	TRBJ1-1	TGTGCCAGCAGCTTAATGCAGGGGTTGAACACTGAAGCTTTCTTT	CASSLMQGLNTEAFF
TRBD1	TRBV12-3/TRBV12-4	NA	TRBJ2-5	TGTGCCAGCAGGGGGGACAGGGCTGCCTCGGGGCAAGAGACCCAGTACTTC	CASRGDRAASGQETQYF
NA	TRBV29-1	few	TRBJ1-6	TGCAGCGTTGAACCGGGCGCCGATCTCCTACCCCTCCACTTT	CSVEPGADLLPLHF
TRBD2	TRBV7-8	NA	TRBJ2-1	TGTGCCAGCAGCTTATATCTAGCGGGGGATTACAATGAGCAGTTCTTC	CASSLYLAGDYNEQFF